These 10 T cell receptor beta chains were all obtained from the same sample, sequenced in a study of cytomegalovirus exposure and HLA in healthy donors. PCR employed 60 Vbeta and 13 Jbeta primers. Clones were read by immunoSEQ multiplex PCR, and TCRdb kept only the in-frame ones, dropping some. This table has some 130,000 clones, around 79% appearing once. The sample comprised PBMCs. These receptors all come from a man between 35 and 55 years old in good health and CMV-seropositive.

In DNA, the CDR3 is TGTGCCAGCAGCCCAGACAGAGACACTGAAGCTTTCTTT. It encodes CASSPDRDTEAFF. The rearrangement links TRBV6-4 to TRBJ1-1, with D possibly being TRBD1 (5 bases). CDR3 length equals 13 residues. V lost 6 bases and J 3 bases, leaving 11 bases between the germline ends. Germline loops: CDR1 MRHNA, CDR2 SNTAGT.

V gene TRBV13 combines with J gene TRBJ2-7, with a weak D call TRBD2 (7 bases). Trimming shortened V by 2 bases and J by 0 bases, and 17 bases separated the two germline ends. This CDR3 spans 17 amino acids. Germline values: CDR1 PRHDT, CDR2 FYEKMQ (reference sequence). CDR3 sequence: CASSLRVRGGSSYEQYF. Here the CDR3 DNA reads TGTGCCAGCAGCTTACGGGTGCGCGGGGGCAGCTCCTACGAGCAGTACTTC.

This chain joins TRBV5-6 and TRBJ2-3; TRBD2 agrees at 13 bases. V lost 4 bases to trimming and J lost 0 bases; unmatched junction nucleotides: 2. Per germline, CDR1 SGHDT and CDR2 YYEEEE. CDR3 length equals 16 residues. CDR3 protein: CASSGGLAGSTDTQYF. The CDR3 DNA reads TGTGCCAGCAGCGGGGGACTAGCGGGAAGCACAGATACGCAGTATTTT.

This clone was detected a few times. J is TRBJ2-1 and V is TRBV18, with a tentative D call TRBD1 (6 bases). Germline V lookup: CDR1 KGHSH, CDR2 LQKENI. The CDR3 sequence is 14 residues long. Trimming shortened V by 3 bases and J by 9 bases, and 15 bases separated the two germline ends. The CDR3: CASSPKTGYGEQFF. The DNA for the CDR3 is TGTGCCAGCTCACCGAAGACAGGATACGGTGAGCAGTTCTTC.

V usage is TRBV6-5 and J usage is TRBJ2-2; 7 bases agree with TRBD2. V gave up 6 bases and J gave up 8 bases; unmatched junction bases: 9. CDR1 and CDR2 from the germline V gene are MNHEY and SVGAGI. The CDR3 totals 14 residues. In nucleotides, the CDR3 is TGTGCCAGCAGGCGAACTAGCGTGGGAGGGGAGCTGTTTTTT. Translated: CASRRTSVGGELFF.

The chain couples TRBV5-6 to TRBJ2-2, with 7 nucleotides matching TRBD2. CDR3 length: 15 residues. Trimming took 4 bases from V and 3 from J; bases not matched to a gene: 6. Germline CDR1 is SGHDT and CDR2 is YYEEEE. Written as DNA, the CDR3 is TGTGCCAGCAGCCTAGCGGCCGGGGACACCGGGGAGCTGTTTTTT. Its translation is CASSLAAGDTGELFF. The full variable domain, completed using reference TRBV5-6 and TRBJ2-2, is DAGVTQSPTHLIKTRGQQVTLRCSPKSGHDTVSWYQQALGQGPQFIFQYYEEEERQRGNFPDRFSGHQFPNYSSELNVNALLLGDSALYLCASSLAAGDTGELFFGEGSRLTVL.

This chain links TRBV18 with TRBJ2-7; TRBD2 matches at 8 bases. CDR1 is KGHSH and CDR2 is LQKENI in the germline V gene. The ends lost 4 bases at V and 5 bases at J; junction bases unmatched: 10. CDR3 length: 15 amino acids. CDR3 in amino acids: CASSLSREGPNEQYF. The CDR3 DNA reads as TGTGCCAGCTCACTCTCCCGGGAGGGCCCAAACGAGCAGTACTTC.

The rearrangement uses TRBV19 and TRBJ1-4; D might be TRBD1 (5 bases). The length of the CDR3 is 15 residues. The V end lost 4 bases, the J end lost 0 bases, and 9 bases lay between the germline ends. The germline V gene encodes CDR1 LNHDA and CDR2 SQIVND (reference sequence). The DNA of the CDR3 is TGTGCCAGTAGTAGCCGACAGTCAACTAATGAAAAACTGTTTTTT. This encodes CASSSRQSTNEKLFF. Full variable domain (missing parts from reference TRBV19 and TRBJ1-4): DGGITQSPKYLFRKEGQNVTLSCEQNLNHDAMYWYRQDPGQGLRLIYYSQIVNDFQKGDIAEGYSVSREKKESFPLTVTSAQKNPTAFYLCASSSRQSTNEKLFFGSGTQLSVL.

The chain is built from TRBV11-2 and TRBJ1-1; 9 bases align to TRBD1. Germline V gene lookup returns CDR1 SGHAT and CDR2 FQNNGV. CDR3 length equals 15 residues. J was trimmed by 5 bases and V by 3 bases; bases with no gene match: 7. The DNA for the CDR3 is TGTGCCAGCAGCTTGGGAGGACAGGGGAGAACTGAAGCTTTCTTT. Translation: CASSLGGQGRTEAFF.

The chain uses TRBV5-1 and TRBJ1-3, with a weak D call TRBD1 (6 bases). Germline CDR1 is SGHRS and CDR2 is YFSETQ. Trimming left V 0 bases short and J 0 bases short, with 10 bases between. This CDR3 is built from 16 residues. For the CDR3, the DNA is TGCGCCAGCAGCTTGGGGGACATCGGCTCTGGAAACACCATATATTTT. Amino acid sequence: CASSLGDIGSGNTIYF.